This is a list of T cell receptor beta chains from one sample in a study of identical twins. TCRdb redid the calling of the 5' RACE reads with MiXCR, one entry per CDR3 protein. The sample gives 200,000 to 250,000 distinct CDR3 sequences, around 8% of which show up once; about 1.9% is in the top ten. A further study also used this sample, focusing on yellow fever vaccine responses in identical twins.

Specimen: memory (CD45RO+) T cells sorted from blood. The receptors stem from a woman between 18 and 30 years old in good health. Each CDR3 is given with its conserved first and last residue. A D gene is named only where the DNA matches it firmly. A row's size may be missing; if present it is once, few, many or a size class.

many TRBJ2-7 TRBV27 TRBD2 CASTKKPTSGGYTYEQYF TGTGCCAGCACCAAAAAACCTACTAGCGGGGGCTACACCTACGAGCAGTACTTC
few TRBJ2-7 TRBV6-1 TRBD2 CASRTSWSSYEQYF TGTGCCAGCAGGACTAGCTGGAGCTCCTACGAGCAGTACTTC
few TRBJ2-7 TRBV28 - CASSLSIRRGGTYEQYF TGTGCCAGCAGTTTAAGCATTCGGAGGGGGGGAACCTACGAGCAGTACTTC
few TRBJ2-6 TRBV6-4 - CASSTSQVYSGANVLTF TGTGCCAGCAGTACATCACAGGTGTACTCTGGGGCCAACGTCCTGACTTTC
many TRBJ1-1 TRBV28 TRBD1 CASSPGQGRTEAFF TGTGCCAGCAGTCCTGGACAGGGGAGGACTGAAGCTTTCTTT
many TRBJ2-1 TRBV3-1 - CASSPGGVNEQFF TGTGCCAGCAGCCCCGGAGGGGTCAATGAGCAGTTCTTC
- TRBJ2-1 TRBV5-4 - CASSLGPATNEQFF TGTGCCAGCAGCTTGGGGCCAGCCACGAATGAGCAGTTCTTC
- TRBJ2-2 TRBV2 TRBD1 CASMRDRAETGELFF TGTGCCAGCATGAGGGACAGGGCGGAGACCGGGGAGCTGTTTTTT
many TRBJ1-5 TRBV20-1 TRBD1 CSAGDRERPQHF TGCAGTGCTGGTGACAGGGAACGGCCCCAGCATTTT
- TRBJ2-7 TRBV7-9 - CASSLDGVDEQYF TGTGCCAGCAGCTTAGATGGCGTCGACGAGCAGTACTTC
- TRBJ2-7 TRBV4-3 TRBD1 CASSRDRGPYEQYF TGCGCCAGCAGCCGTGACAGGGGGCCTTACGAGCAGTACTTC
few TRBJ1-1 TRBV20-1 - CSAGETGDTEAFF TGCAGTGCCGGAGAAACAGGAGACACTGAAGCTTTCTTT
- TRBJ1-1 TRBV5-1 - CASSLTHTEAFF TGCGCCAGCAGCTTGACTCACACTGAAGCTTTCTTT
many TRBJ2-1 TRBV12-3/TRBV12-4 - CASSSDGTPYNEQFF TGTGCCAGCAGCTCCGATGGGACACCTTACAATGAGCAGTTCTTC
many TRBJ2-3 TRBV15 TRBD1 CATSIQARQGADTQYF TGTGCCACCAGCATCCAAGCGCGACAGGGCGCAGATACGCAGTATTTT
few TRBJ2-7 TRBV20-1 - CSAIYRLGSEQYF TGCAGTGCTATTTATCGGCTTGGCTCCGAGCAGTACTTC
few TRBJ1-5 TRBV6-1 TRBD1 CASSTRQGGVQPQHF TGTGCCAGCAGTACAAGACAGGGTGGGGTTCAGCCCCAGCATTTT
few TRBJ2-7 TRBV9 - CASSGGVASSYEQYF TGTGCCAGCAGCGGGGGAGTCGCGAGCTCCTACGAGCAGTACTTC
few TRBJ2-3 TRBV9 - CASSIFGGGTDTQYF TGTGCCAGCAGCATTTTTGGAGGGGGCACAGATACGCAGTATTTT
many TRBJ2-7 TRBV12-3/TRBV12-4 - CASNQGTEQYF TGTGCCAGCAATCAGGGTACGGAGCAGTACTTC
many TRBJ2-1 TRBV15 TRBD2 CATSRDLGTSSEQFF TGTGCCACCAGCAGAGATTTAGGGACTAGCAGTGAGCAGTTCTTC
- TRBJ2-6 TRBV5-1 - CASSFGGFSGANVLTF TGCGCCAGCAGCTTTGGGGGGTTCTCTGGGGCCAACGTCCTGACTTTC
few TRBJ2-7 TRBV7-9 - CASSLGKGGYEQYF TGTGCCAGCAGCTTAGGCAAAGGTGGCTACGAGCAGTACTTC
few TRBJ2-2 TRBV19 - CASSTSRDSNTGELFF TGTGCCAGTAGTACCTCGCGGGACAGCAACACCGGGGAGCTGTTTTTT
- TRBJ2-1 TRBV5-6 - CASREASYNEQFF TGTGCCAGCAGGGAGGCGTCCTACAATGAGCAGTTCTTC
few TRBJ2-7 TRBV7-2 - CASSLELGSSYEQYF TGTGCCAGCAGCTTAGAGCTGGGAAGCTCCTACGAGCAGTACTTC
- TRBJ1-2 TRBV5-5 TRBD1 CASSLVGQGNVGYTF TGTGCCAGCAGCTTGGTTGGACAGGGGAACGTTGGCTACACCTTC
many TRBJ2-1 TRBV10-3 - CAISALTEQFF TGTGCCATCAGTGCCCTCACTGAGCAGTTCTTC
few TRBJ1-1 TRBV11-2 TRBD1 CASSRTGNRGNTEAFF TGTGCCAGCAGCCGGACAGGGAACAGGGGGAACACTGAAGCTTTCTTT
many TRBJ2-1 TRBV29-1 TRBD2 CSVEDLAGGRDEQFF TGCAGCGTTGAAGATCTGGCGGGAGGGCGTGATGAGCAGTTCTTC
many TRBJ2-2 TRBV27 - CASSLSFRYTTGELFF TGTGCCAGCAGTTTATCGTTTCGATATACCACCGGGGAGCTGTTTTTT
many TRBJ2-1 TRBV5-1 - CASSLSTEQFF TGCGCCAGCAGCTTATCGACAGAGCAGTTCTTC
- TRBJ2-6 TRBV27 TRBD1 CASTDFRGTGSFSGANALTF TGTGCCAGCACCGATTTTCGAGGGACAGGCAGTTTCTCTGGGGCCAACGCCCTGACTTTC
many TRBJ1-1 TRBV5-1 - CASSLEGLGPEAFF TGCGCCAGCAGCTTGGAGGGGTTGGGGCCTGAAGCTTTCTTT
- TRBJ1-4 TRBV7-9 - CASSLGREYEKLFF TGTGCCAGCAGCTTGGGACGGGAATATGAAAAACTGTTTTTT
many TRBJ2-1 TRBV7-2 - CASSLSRNEQFF TGTGCCAGCAGCTTAAGCAGGAATGAGCAGTTCTTC
few TRBJ2-5 TRBV25-1 TRBD1 CASSESRGTGGGWETQYF TGTGCCAGCAGTGAATCTCGCGGGACAGGGGGCGGGTGGGAGACCCAGTACTTC
many TRBJ1-2 TRBV10-3 TRBD1 CAISTTGTELYGYTF TGTGCCATCAGTACCACCGGGACAGAACTTTATGGCTACACCTTC
- TRBJ2-1 TRBV4-3 TRBD2 CASSQEILAGVYEQFF TGCGCCAGCAGCCAAGAAATACTAGCGGGAGTATATGAGCAGTTCTTC
many TRBJ2-1 TRBV6-5 - CASSYLGGSYNEQFF TGTGCCAGCAGTTATCTTGGGGGCTCCTACAATGAGCAGTTCTTC
- TRBJ1-4 TRBV7-8 - CASSLYLSSNEKLFF TGTGCCAGCAGCTTATATTTAAGTTCTAATGAAAAACTGTTTTTT
- TRBJ2-7 TRBV7-2 - CASSLDAYSYEQYF TGTGCCAGCAGCTTGGACGCCTACTCCTACGAGCAGTACTTC
few TRBJ2-7 TRBV2 - CASFSGHYEQYF TGTGCCAGCTTCTCAGGGCACTACGAGCAGTACTTC
few TRBJ1-2 TRBV24-1 TRBD1 CATSDPTGVYGYTF TGTGCCACCAGTGACCCAACAGGGGTCTATGGCTACACCTTC
many TRBJ2-1 TRBV25-1 TRBD2 CASSKTSGGAGSYNEQFF TGTGCCAGCAGTAAGACTAGCGGGGGGGCCGGGTCCTACAATGAGCAGTTCTTC
few TRBJ1-1 TRBV19 - CASSIKGPGTEAFF TGTGCCAGTAGTATTAAAGGGCCCGGCACTGAAGCTTTCTTT
- TRBJ1-2 TRBV4-2 - CASSQESSSKARDYGYTF TGTGCCAGCAGCCAAGAATCATCCAGTAAGGCGAGGGACTATGGCTACACCTTC
few TRBJ2-7 TRBV7-8 TRBD2 CASSLVGGRASWEQYF TGTGCCAGCAGCTTAGTTGGCGGGAGGGCCTCGTGGGAGCAGTACTTC
many TRBJ2-1 TRBV12-3/TRBV12-4 - CASSLLALAYNEQFF TGTGCCAGCAGCTTACTTGCGCTGGCCTACAATGAGCAGTTCTTC
- TRBJ2-7 TRBV11-2 - CASSDYVVGRSEQYF TGTGCCAGCAGCGATTACGTGGTTGGGAGAAGCGAGCAGTACTTC
- TRBJ2-5 TRBV3-1 TRBD2 CASSQLSGGGETQYF TGTGCCAGCAGCCAACTTTCGGGGGGGGGAGAGACCCAGTACTTC
- TRBJ1-1 TRBV15 - CATSRVPGEAFF TGTGCCACCAGCAGAGTCCCAGGCGAGGCTTTCTTT
many TRBJ1-2 TRBV3-1 - CASSQDDRNYGYTF TGTGCCAGCAGCCAAGATGATAGGAACTATGGCTACACCTTC
few TRBJ2-7 TRBV5-1 TRBD1 CASSPDRGQWYEQYF TGCGCCAGCAGCCCGGACAGGGGGCAATGGTACGAGCAGTACTTC
few TRBJ1-2 TRBV29-1 - CSARRGRDGYYGYTF TGCAGCGCCCGGAGGGGCCGGGACGGATACTATGGCTACACCTTC
many TRBJ2-1 TRBV20-1 TRBD2 CSARDSGRATEQFF TGCAGTGCTAGAGATAGCGGGAGGGCCACTGAGCAGTTCTTC